This T cell receptor beta chain comes out of a study of cytomegalovirus exposure and HLA in healthy donors. Findings and limits, study-wide: A missense variant in DCLRE1C was later tied to TCR beta V- and J-gene trimming. As was reported, the HLA-A and HLA-B alleles of most subjects were accurately predicted from TCR beta sequences. The study listed under 200 cytomegalovirus-associated TCR beta chains.

On this clone itself: Antigen: not known.

V lost 4 bases to trimming and J lost 1 base; unmatched junction nucleotides: 3. CDR3 length: 15 residues. In germline, CDR1 is MNHEY, CDR2 SVGAGI. Use of 60 Vbeta and 13 Jbeta primers characterized the PCR. Original processing notes: Later analysis identified tens of millions of unique TCR beta chains, around 10 million shared. The protocol was immunoSEQ multiplex PCR, while the TCRdb copy is restricted to in-frame clones and leaves out a portion. That table supplies the V and J calls and clone size; D and trimming were determined from the DNA. The table records roughly 100,000 clones, over 65% of them present only once.

The specimen sequenced was PBMCs. The sequence was collected from a middle-aged man in good health and CMV-seronegative. The rearrangement uses TRBV6-5 and TRBJ1-1; 10 bases fit TRBD1. CDR3 DNA: TGTGCCAGCAGTTGGGACAGGGGAAGGAACACTGAAGCTTTCTTT. Amino acids: CASSWDRGRNTEAFF.